Detailed here is one TCR beta chain. Some clones are missing from TCRdb's copy, which holds only in-frame ones; the method was immunoSEQ multiplex PCR. The profile shows 75,000 or so clones, approximately 80% of them singletons. This sample stems from a study of radiotherapy plus CTLA-4 blockade in lung cancer. Germline V gene lookup returns CDR1 SGHTA and CDR2 FQGNSA. The junction had 10 bases not matched to a gene; V was cut back by 1 base and J by 6 bases. This CDR3 is 16 amino acids long. The chain is built from TRBV7-2 and TRBJ2-7; 9 nucleotides agree with TRBD1. This clonotype was sampled from a human donor with non-small cell lung cancer who had a complete response to radiotherapy plus ipilimumab. The sequences come from peripheral blood, collected from a patient treated with radiotherapy plus ipilimumab. CDR3 amino acids: CASSLELRTGELEQYF. CDR3 bases: TGTGCCAGCAGCTTAGAATTACGGACAGGGGAACTCGAGCAGTACTTC. The whole variable domain, remainder taken from reference TRBV7-2 and TRBJ2-7, is GAGVSQSPSNKVTEKGKDVELRCDPISGHTALYWYRQSLGQGLEFLIYFQGNSAPDKSGLPSDRFSAERTGGSVSTLTIQRTQQEDSAVYLCASSLELRTGELEQYFGPGTRLTVT.